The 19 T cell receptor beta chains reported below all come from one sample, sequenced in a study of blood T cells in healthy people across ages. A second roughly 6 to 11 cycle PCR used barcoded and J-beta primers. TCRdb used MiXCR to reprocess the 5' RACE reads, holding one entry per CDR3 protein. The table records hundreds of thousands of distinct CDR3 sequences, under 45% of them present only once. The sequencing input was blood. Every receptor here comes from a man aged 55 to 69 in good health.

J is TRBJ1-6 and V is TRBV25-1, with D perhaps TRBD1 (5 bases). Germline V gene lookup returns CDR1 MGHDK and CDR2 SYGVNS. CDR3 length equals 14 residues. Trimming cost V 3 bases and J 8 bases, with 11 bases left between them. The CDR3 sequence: CASSDLGGDSPLHF. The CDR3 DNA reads TGTGCCAGCAGTGACCTCGGGGGGGATTCACCCCTCCACTTT.

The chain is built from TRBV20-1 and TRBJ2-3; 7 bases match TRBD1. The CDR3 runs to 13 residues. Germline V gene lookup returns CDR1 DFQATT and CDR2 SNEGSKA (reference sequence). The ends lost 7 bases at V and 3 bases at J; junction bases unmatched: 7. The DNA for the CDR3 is TGCAGTGTACTTGGACAGGCAACAGATACGCAGTATTTT. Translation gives CSVLGQATDTQYF.

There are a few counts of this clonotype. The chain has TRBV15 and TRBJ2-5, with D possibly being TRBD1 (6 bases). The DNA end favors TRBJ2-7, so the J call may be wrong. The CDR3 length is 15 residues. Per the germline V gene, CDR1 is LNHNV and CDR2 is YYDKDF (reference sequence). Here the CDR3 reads CATSRLAGAWDEQYF. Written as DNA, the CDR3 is TGTGCCACCAGCAGATTGGCAGGGGCGTGGGACGAGCAGTACTTC.

This CDR3 is CASSEAGYWYEQYF. CDR3 DNA: TGTGCCAGCAGTGAAGCAGGGTATTGGTACGAGCAGTACTTC. The chain has TRBV6-1 and TRBJ2-7; no firm D call. Germline CDR1 MNHNS, CDR2 SASEGT. With 0 bases removed from V and 4 bases from J, the gap between germline ends came to 10 bases. The CDR3 loop spans 14 amino acids.

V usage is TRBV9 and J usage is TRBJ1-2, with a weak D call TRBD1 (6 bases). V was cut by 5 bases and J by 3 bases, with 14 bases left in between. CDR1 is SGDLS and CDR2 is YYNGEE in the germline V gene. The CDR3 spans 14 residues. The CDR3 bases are TGTGCCAGCAGTCCGGACAGACTAGACTATGGCTACACCTTC. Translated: CASSPDRLDYGYTF.

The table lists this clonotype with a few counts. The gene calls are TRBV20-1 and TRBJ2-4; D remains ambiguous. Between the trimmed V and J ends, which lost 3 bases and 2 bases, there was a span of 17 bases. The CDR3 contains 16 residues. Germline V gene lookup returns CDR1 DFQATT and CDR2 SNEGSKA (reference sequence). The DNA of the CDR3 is TGCAGTGCTAGTATCTTCCCAGACGGGTCCAAAAACATTCAGTACTTC. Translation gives CSASIFPDGSKNIQYF.

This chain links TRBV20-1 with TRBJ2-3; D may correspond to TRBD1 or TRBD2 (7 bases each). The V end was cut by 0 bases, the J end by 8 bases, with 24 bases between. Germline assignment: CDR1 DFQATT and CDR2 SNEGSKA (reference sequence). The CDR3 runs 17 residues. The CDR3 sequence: CSARDPGRGGWLGTQYF. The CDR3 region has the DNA TGCAGTGCTAGAGACCCGGGCAGGGGGGGCTGGTTGGGTACGCAGTATTTT.

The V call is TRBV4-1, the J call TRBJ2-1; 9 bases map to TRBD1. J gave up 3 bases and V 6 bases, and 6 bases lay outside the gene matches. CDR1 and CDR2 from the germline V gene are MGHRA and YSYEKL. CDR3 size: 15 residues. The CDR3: CASRAGTGLYNEQFF. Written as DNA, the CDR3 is TGCGCCAGCAGGGCCGGGACAGGGCTCTACAATGAGCAGTTCTTC.

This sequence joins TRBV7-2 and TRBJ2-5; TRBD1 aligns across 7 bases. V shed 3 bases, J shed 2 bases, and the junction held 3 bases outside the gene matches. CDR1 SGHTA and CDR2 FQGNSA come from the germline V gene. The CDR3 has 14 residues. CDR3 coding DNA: TGTGCCAGCAGCTTCCGGGACAGACAAGAGACCCAGTACTTC. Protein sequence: CASSFRDRQETQYF.

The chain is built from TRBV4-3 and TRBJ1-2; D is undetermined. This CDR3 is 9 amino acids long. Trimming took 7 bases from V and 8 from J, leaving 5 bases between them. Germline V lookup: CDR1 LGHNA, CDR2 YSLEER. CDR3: CASTPGYTF. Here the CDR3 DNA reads TGCGCCAGCACCCCGGGCTACACCTTC.

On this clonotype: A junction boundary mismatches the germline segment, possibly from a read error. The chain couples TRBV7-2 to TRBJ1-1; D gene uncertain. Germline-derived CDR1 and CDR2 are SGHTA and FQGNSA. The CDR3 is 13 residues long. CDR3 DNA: TGTGTCAGCAGCTCCTATGGAGTCAAGCCAGCTTTCTTT. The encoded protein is CVSSSYGVKPAFF.

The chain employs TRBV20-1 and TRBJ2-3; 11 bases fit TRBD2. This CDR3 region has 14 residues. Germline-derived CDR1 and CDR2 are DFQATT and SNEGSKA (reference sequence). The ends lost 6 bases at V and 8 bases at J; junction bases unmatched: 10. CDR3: CSAKLAGEGGTQYF. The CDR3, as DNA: TGCAGTGCGAAACTAGCGGGAGAAGGAGGTACGCAGTATTTT.

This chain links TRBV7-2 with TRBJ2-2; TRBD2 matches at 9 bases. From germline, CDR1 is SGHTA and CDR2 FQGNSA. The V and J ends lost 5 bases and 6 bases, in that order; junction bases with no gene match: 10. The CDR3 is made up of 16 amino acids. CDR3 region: CASSPSMAGGSGELFF. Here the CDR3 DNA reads TGTGCCAGCAGCCCTTCAATGGCGGGGGGGTCCGGGGAGCTGTTTTTT.

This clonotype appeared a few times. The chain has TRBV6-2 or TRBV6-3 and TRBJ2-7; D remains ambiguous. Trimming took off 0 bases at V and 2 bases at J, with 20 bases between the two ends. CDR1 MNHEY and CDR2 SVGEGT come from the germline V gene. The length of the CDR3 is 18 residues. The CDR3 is CASSYSVGTPSNPYEQYF. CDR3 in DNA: TGTGCCAGCAGTTACTCGGTGGGAACACCAAGCAACCCCTACGAGCAGTACTTC.

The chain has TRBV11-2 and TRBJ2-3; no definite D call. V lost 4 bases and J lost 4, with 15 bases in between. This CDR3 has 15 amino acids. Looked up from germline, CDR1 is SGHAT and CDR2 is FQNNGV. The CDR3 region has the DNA TGTGCCAGCAGCTCAGATATATATTCTTCAGATACGCAGTATTTT. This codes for CASSSDIYSSDTQYF.

The CDR3: CASSPPGTYQETQYF. The CDR3 region has the DNA TGTGCCAGCAGTCCACCTGGGACGTACCAAGAGACCCAGTACTTC. This chain links TRBV27 with TRBJ2-5; D is possibly TRBD1 or TRBD2 (5 bases each). The CDR3 loop spans 15 amino acids. V gave up 5 bases and J gave up 0 bases, with 13 bases separating them. Germline loops: CDR1 MNHEY, CDR2 SMNVEV (reference sequence).

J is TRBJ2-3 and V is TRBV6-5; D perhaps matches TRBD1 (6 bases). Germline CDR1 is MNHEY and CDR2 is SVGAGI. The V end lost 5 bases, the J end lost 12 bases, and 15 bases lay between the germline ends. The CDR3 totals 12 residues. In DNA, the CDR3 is TGTGCCAGCAGTACACAGGGCCGCAGTCAGTATTTT. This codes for CASSTQGRSQYF.

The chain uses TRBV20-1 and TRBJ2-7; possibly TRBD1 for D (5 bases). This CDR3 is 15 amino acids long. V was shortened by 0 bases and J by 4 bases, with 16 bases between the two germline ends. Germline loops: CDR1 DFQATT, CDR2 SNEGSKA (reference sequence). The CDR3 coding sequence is TGCAGTGCTAGAGATGGCCGCTCGAAGGGGTACGAGCAGTACTTC. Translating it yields CSARDGRSKGYEQYF.

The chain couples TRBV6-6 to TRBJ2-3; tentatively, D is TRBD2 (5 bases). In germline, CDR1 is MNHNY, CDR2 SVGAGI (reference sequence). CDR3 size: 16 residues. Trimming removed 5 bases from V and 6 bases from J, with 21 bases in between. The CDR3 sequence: CASSHPPGTTLDTQYF. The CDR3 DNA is TGTGCCAGCAGTCACCCACCGGGAACAACATTGGATACGCAGTATTTT.